One sample yielded the 11 T cell receptor beta chains listed below, sequenced in a study of T cell responses to AZD1222 COVID-19 vaccine. TCRdb's copy holds only in-frame clones and misses some; the assay was immunoSEQ multiplex PCR. The sample carries 150,000 or so clones, approximately 90% recorded once. The starting material was peripheral blood, obtained 28 days after the second dose of the MenACWY control vaccine. These receptors all stem from an adult who received the MenACWY meningococcal vaccine as a control.

A few counts support this clone. J is TRBJ1-1 and V is TRBV7-9, with D unclear. Germline loops: CDR1 SEHNR, CDR2 FQNEAQ (reference sequence). V dropped 1 base and J dropped 4 bases, with 7 bases sitting between them. CDR3 length: 13 residues. CDR3 residues: CASSLVEGTEAFF. The CDR3 region has the DNA TGTGCCAGCAGCTTAGTAGAAGGCACTGAAGCTTTCTTT.

The genes are TRBV7-3 and TRBJ2-2, with D unresolved. Trimming took 4 bases from V and 4 from J, leaving 7 bases between them. CDR3 length equals 13 residues. Germline loops: CDR1 SGHTA, CDR2 FQGTGA. Here the CDR3 reads CASSSRGTGELFF. The CDR3 DNA sequence: TGTGCCAGCAGCTCGAGAGGCACCGGGGAGCTGTTTTTT.

This chain's CDR3 is CASSRTWLRDTNSNNEQFF. The CDR3 nucleotides are TGTGCCAGCAGCCGCACTTGGCTCCGGGACACAAATTCGAACAATGAGCAGTTCTTC. The chain recombines TRBV7-9 with TRBJ2-1; TRBD1 is a possible D gene (6 bases). V lost 5 bases and J 5 bases, leaving 28 bases between the germline ends. Germline V gives CDR1 SEHNR, CDR2 FQNEAQ (reference sequence). The CDR3 spans 19 residues.

The chain employs TRBV28 and TRBJ2-1, with 10 bases lining up with TRBD2. Trimming removed 5 bases from V and 5 bases from J; junction bases left unmatched: 6. Germline CDR1 reads MDHEN; CDR2 reads SYDVKM. The CDR3 sequence is 15 residues long. CDR3 DNA sequence: TGTGCCAGCAGTCCCCTAGCGGGGGTTGACAATGAGCAGTTCTTC. Protein sequence: CASSPLAGVDNEQFF. Based on the CDR3 plus reference TRBV28 and TRBJ2-1, the full variable domain is DVKVTQSSRYLVKRTGEKVFLECVQDMDHENMFWYRQDPGLGLRLIYFSYDVKMKEKGDIPEGYSVSREKKERFSLILESASTNQTSMYLCASSPLAGVDNEQFFGPGTRLTVL.

V and J are TRBV6-2 or TRBV6-3 and TRBJ1-1; maybe TRBD1 (6 bases). The CDR3 contains 12 residues. Germline CDR1 MNHEY, CDR2 SVGEGT. The ends were cut back, 5 bases at V and 5 bases at J, with 9 bases in the middle. This CDR3 reads CASSQGGTEAFF. The CDR3 coding sequence is TGTGCCAGCAGTCAAGGGGGAACTGAAGCTTTCTTT.

V usage is TRBV9 and J usage is TRBJ1-1; D not certain. This CDR3 has 13 residues. Germline CDR1 SGDLS, CDR2 YYNGEE. The germline V and J ends were trimmed by 4 bases and 1 base, with 8 bases remaining between them. In DNA, the CDR3 is TGTGCCAGCAGCCCCCCACGGAACACTGAAGCTTTCTTT. Translated, it gives CASSPPRNTEAFF.

The V call is TRBV30, the J call TRBJ2-3; a possible D gene is TRBD1 (5 bases). Deletions cut 5 bases from V and 3 bases from J, with 18 bases between. The CDR3 is made up of 15 amino acids. Per the germline V gene, CDR1 is GTSNPN and CDR2 is SVGIG (reference sequence). The CDR3 region has the DNA TGTGCCTGGTCCCGTACCTCGGACACGACAGATACGCAGTATTTT. Its protein product is CAWSRTSDTTDTQYF.

The rearrangement uses TRBV10-1 and TRBJ2-5; unclear D gene. The CDR3 has 13 residues. Between the trimmed V and J ends, which lost 6 bases and 1 base, there was a span of 9 bases. Germline V lookup: CDR1 WNHNN, CDR2 SYGVQD (reference sequence). The CDR3 DNA follows: TGCGCCAGCAGCGTCGGGCCCCAAGAGACCCAGTACTTC. This codes for CASSVGPQETQYF.

V usage is TRBV10-3 and J usage is TRBJ2-1; 9 bases are shared with TRBD2. This CDR3 has 13 amino acids. With 4 bases clipped from V and 5 bases from J, the junction kept 0 bases outside the gene matches. The germline V gene encodes CDR1 ENHRY and CDR2 SYGVKD. The CDR3 region is CAISGLADNEQFF. Here the CDR3 DNA reads TGTGCCATCAGTGGACTAGCGGACAATGAGCAGTTCTTC.

J is TRBJ1-5 and V is TRBV20-1; D is possibly TRBD1 (5 bases). The V end lost 3 bases, the J end lost 0 bases, and 9 bases lay between the germline ends. The CDR3 contains 14 residues. The germline V gene encodes CDR1 DFQATT and CDR2 SNEGSKA (reference sequence). CDR3 DNA sequence: TGCAGTGCTAGTTTGGGGGGTAGCAATCAGCCCCAGCATTTT. Translating gives CSASLGGSNQPQHF.

The rearrangement uses TRBV7-9 and TRBJ1-4, with no clear D. The CDR3 has 14 amino acids. The germline V and J ends were trimmed by 3 bases and 7 bases, with 12 bases remaining between them. Germline loops: CDR1 SEHNR, CDR2 FQNEAQ (reference sequence). Written as DNA, the CDR3 is TGTGCCAGCAGCTTCGGAACTACTGGTGAAAAACTGTTTTTT. As protein: CASSFGTTGEKLFF.